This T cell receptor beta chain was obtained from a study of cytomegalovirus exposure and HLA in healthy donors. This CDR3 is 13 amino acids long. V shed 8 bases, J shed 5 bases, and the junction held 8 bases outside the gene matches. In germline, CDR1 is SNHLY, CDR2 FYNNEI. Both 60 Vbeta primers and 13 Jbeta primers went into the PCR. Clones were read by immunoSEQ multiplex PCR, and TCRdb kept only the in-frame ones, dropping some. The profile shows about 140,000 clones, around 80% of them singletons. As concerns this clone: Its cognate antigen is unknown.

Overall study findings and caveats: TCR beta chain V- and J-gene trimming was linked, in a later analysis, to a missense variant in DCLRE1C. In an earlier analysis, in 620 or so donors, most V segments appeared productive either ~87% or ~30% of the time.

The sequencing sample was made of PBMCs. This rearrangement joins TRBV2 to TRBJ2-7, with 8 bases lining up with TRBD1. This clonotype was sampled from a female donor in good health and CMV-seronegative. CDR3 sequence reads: CASSRDRLDEQYF. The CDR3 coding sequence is TGTGCCAGCTCCCGGGACAGGCTGGACGAGCAGTACTTC.